A single sample gave rise to the 25 T cell receptor beta chains below, sequenced in a study of cytomegalovirus exposure and HLA in healthy donors. PCR was performed using 60 Vbeta and 13 Jbeta primers. Data came from immunoSEQ multiplex PCR; TCRdb stores just in-frame clones and leaves some out. This sample's clone table lists 60,000 to 80,000 clones. Material for sequencing was PBMCs. The receptors stem from a boy younger than 18 in good health and CMV-seronegative.

The CDR3 DNA is TGTGCCAGCAGCTCGGGACTAGCGGGAGGGTACGAGCAGTACTTC. Amino acids: CASSSGLAGGYEQYF. V and J are TRBV7-9 and TRBJ2-7, with 16 bases identical to TRBD2. The germline CDR1 and CDR2 sequences are SEHNR and FQNEAQ (reference sequence). CDR3 length: 15 residues. The junction had 1 base not matched to a gene; V was cut back by 4 bases and J by 4 bases.

The chain employs TRBV29-1 and TRBJ2-7; D gene ambiguous. Germline CDR1 and CDR2: SQVTM and ANQGSEA. Trimming left V 0 bases short and J 6 bases short, with 9 bases between. The CDR3 loop spans 12 amino acids. CDR3 protein: CSVEDRGREQYF. In DNA, the CDR3 is TGCAGCGTTGAAGATCGAGGCCGCGAGCAGTACTTC.

V is TRBV18 and J is TRBJ1-3; D gene uncertain. The CDR3 totals 14 residues. CDR1 is KGHSH and CDR2 is LQKENI in the germline V gene. V dropped 2 bases and J dropped 0 bases, with 5 bases sitting between them. The CDR3 DNA follows: TGTGCCAGCTCACCAGGGAGCTCTGGAAACACCATATATTTT. Translation: CASSPGSSGNTIYF.

CDR3 sequence (DNA): TGTGCCAGCAGTTTAAACCCGGATCGGCAGGGGGCTGTAGCCGGGGAGCTGTTTTTT. It translates to CASSLNPDRQGAVAGELFF. The chain recombines TRBV27 with TRBJ2-2; 8 bases match TRBD1. Losses at the gene ends were 2 bases for V and 6 bases for J; bases not matched to a gene: 17. CDR1 is MNHEY, CDR2 SMNVEV, per germline (reference sequence). There are 19 residues in the CDR3.

The chain uses TRBV9 and TRBJ1-5, with 8 bases that match TRBD1. The CDR3 has 14 amino acids. With V trimmed by 4 bases and J by 6 bases, 6 bases remained unmatched. Germline V gene lookup returns CDR1 SGDLS and CDR2 YYNGEE. The CDR3 spells CASSPGTGGQPQHF. In DNA, the CDR3 is TGTGCCAGCAGCCCAGGGACAGGAGGTCAGCCCCAGCATTTT.

The gene calls are TRBV5-5 and TRBJ2-7; D is perhaps TRBD1 (6 bases). The germline V gene has CDR1 SGHKS and CDR2 YYEKEE (reference sequence). V dropped 3 bases and J dropped 1 base, with 14 bases sitting between them. The CDR3 length is 15 residues. CDR3 sequence: CASSSLTGVSYEQYF. The CDR3 coding sequence is TGTGCCAGCAGCTCATTGACAGGTGTTTCCTACGAGCAGTACTTC.

This sequence joins TRBV14 and TRBJ1-3; D uncertain. Between the trimmed V and J ends, which lost 0 bases and 0 bases, there was a span of 9 bases. CDR1 and CDR2 from the germline V gene are SGHDN and FVKESK. The CDR3 covers 16 residues. CDR3 coding DNA: TGTGCCAGCAGCCAAGATCACGCAGGCTCTGGAAACACCATATATTTT. This translates into CASSQDHAGSGNTIYF.

This rearrangement joins TRBV7-6 to TRBJ2-1; 9 nucleotides agree with TRBD1. With V trimmed by 3 bases and J by 10 bases, 1 base remained unmatched. The germline CDR1 and CDR2 sequences are SGHVS and FNYEAQ. The CDR3 loop spans 12 amino acids. CDR3: CASSFTGGEQFF. CDR3 bases: TGTGCCAGCAGCTTTACAGGGGGCGAGCAGTTCTTC.

The rearrangement links TRBV2 to TRBJ2-7, with 9 bases identical to TRBD1. With 4 bases clipped from V and 4 bases from J, the junction kept 5 bases outside the gene matches. The CDR3 is 14 amino acids. CDR1 is SNHLY and CDR2 is FYNNEI in the germline V gene. CDR3: CASSVVTGGYEQYF. CDR3 bases: TGTGCCAGCAGTGTAGTGACAGGGGGTTACGAGCAGTACTTC.

The chain links TRBV5-4 to TRBJ1-1; unclear D gene. V lost 4 bases and J 0 bases, leaving 4 bases between the germline ends. This CDR3 is 12 amino acids long. CDR1 and CDR2 from the germline V gene are SGHNT and YYREEE (reference sequence). CDR3: CASSIMNTEAFF. CDR3 DNA sequence: TGTGCCAGCAGCATCATGAACACTGAAGCTTTCTTT.

This chain joins TRBV25-1 and TRBJ2-6; 8 bases fit TRBD1. This CDR3 comprises 16 residues. CDR1 is MGHDK, CDR2 SYGVNS, per germline. J gave up 2 bases and V 6 bases, and 6 bases lay outside the gene matches. The CDR3 reads CASRKTGGTGANVLTF. The CDR3 region has the DNA TGTGCCAGCAGGAAAACAGGGGGTACTGGGGCCAACGTCCTGACTTTC. Full variable domain (rest looked up from reference TRBV25-1 and TRBJ2-6): EADIYQTPRYLVIGTGKKITLECSQTMGHDKMYWYQQDPGMELHLIHYSYGVNSTEKGDLSSESTVSRIRTEHFPLTLESARPSHTSQYLCASRKTGGTGANVLTFGAGSRLTVL.

The chain employs TRBV4-1 and TRBJ2-7, with 9 positions matching TRBD1. Germline assignment: CDR1 MGHRA and CDR2 YSYEKL. With 8 bases clipped from V and 3 bases from J, the junction kept 11 bases outside the gene matches. This CDR3 has 15 amino acids. CDR3 region: CASGLHRGRFYEQYF. The DNA of the CDR3 is TGCGCCAGCGGATTACACAGGGGGCGTTTCTACGAGCAGTACTTC.

The CDR3 reads CASSYAQRISGASEQYF. In DNA, the CDR3 is TGTGCCAGCAGTTACGCGCAACGAATTAGCGGGGCTTCCGAGCAGTACTTC. The chain is built from TRBV6-7 and TRBJ2-7, with 8 nucleotides matching TRBD2. TRBV6-7 is classed as an ORF, of uncertain function. V trimming: 2 bases; J trimming: 6 bases; junction bases outside the gene matches: 15. There are 17 residues in the CDR3.

The chain combines TRBV5-1 with TRBJ2-1, with 9 bases matching TRBD1. Germline-derived CDR1 and CDR2 are SGHRS and YFSETQ. CDR3 length: 17 amino acids. The trim removed 2 bases at V and 6 bases at J, leaving 12 bases unmatched. The CDR3 sequence: CASSLRSPGQGVNEQFF. The DNA of the CDR3 is TGCGCCAGCAGCTTAAGATCTCCGGGACAGGGTGTCAATGAGCAGTTCTTC.

The V call is TRBV5-6, the J call TRBJ2-4; 8 bases map to TRBD1. Trimming removed 0 bases from V and 0 bases from J; junction bases left unmatched: 2. The length of the CDR3 is 16 residues. Germline V gene sequence: CDR1 SGHDT, CDR2 YYEEEE. The CDR3 nucleotides are TGTGCCAGCAGCTTGGGACAGGGGACAGCCAAAAACATTCAGTACTTC. This translates into CASSLGQGTAKNIQYF.

The genes are TRBV9 and TRBJ2-1; D remains ambiguous. The CDR3 spans 17 residues. Trimming stripped 3 bases from V and 3 bases from J, with 19 bases between. The germline gives CDR1 SGDLS, CDR2 YYNGEE. CDR3 amino acids: CASSATPTLSNYNEQFF. The DNA of the CDR3 is TGTGCCAGCAGCGCCACCCCGACACTCTCAAACTACAATGAGCAGTTCTTC.

The chain is built from TRBV18 and TRBJ2-7; D is possibly TRBD2 (6 bases). V was pared by 6 bases and J by 1 base, with 10 bases between. The CDR3 extends over 13 amino acids. Germline V CDR1 and CDR2: KGHSH, LQKENI. The CDR3 DNA reads TGTGCCAGCTCGCGGGACCATTCCTACGAGCAGTACTTC. Protein: CASSRDHSYEQYF.

The rearrangement uses TRBV7-2 and TRBJ2-5; D gene ambiguous. Trimming left V 0 bases short and J 5 bases short, with 7 bases between. This CDR3 is 13 amino acids long. Germline CDR1 SGHTA, CDR2 FQGNSA. CDR3 DNA: TGTGCCAGCAGCTTAGCGCCGGTGGAGACCCAGTACTTC. Translating it yields CASSLAPVETQYF.

This chain uses TRBV14 with TRBJ2-7; no clear D. Looked up from germline, CDR1 is SGHDN and CDR2 is FVKESK. Trimming removed 0 bases from V and 5 bases from J, with 8 bases in between. This CDR3 contains 13 residues. DNA of the CDR3: TGTGCCAGCAGCCAAGATATCCGAGACGAGCAGTACTTC. It is translated as CASSQDIRDEQYF.

The chain joins TRBV5-1 to TRBJ1-4; 9 bases agree with TRBD1. J lost 6 bases, V lost 0 bases, and 15 bases had no gene match. This CDR3 spans 19 amino acids. Germline values: CDR1 SGHRS, CDR2 YFSETQ. The CDR3 nucleotides read TGCGCCAGCAGCTTGGGGGCCGGGACAGGGCGTGGTGGATATGAAAAACTGTTTTTT. It specifies CASSLGAGTGRGGYEKLFF.

Of note for this clone: The junction shows a germline mismatch at one end, possibly a read error. The chain combines TRBV6-1 with TRBJ2-5, with 12 bases fitting TRBD2. CDR1 and CDR2 from the germline V gene are MNHNS and SASEGT. The CDR3 is 15 residues long. CDR3 region: CASSEGLAGVENQYF. The CDR3, as DNA: TGTGCCAGCAGTGAAGGACTAGCGGGGGTAGAGAACCAGTACTTC.

V usage is TRBV5-4 and J usage is TRBJ2-7, with TRBD2 matching over 7 bases. The V gene end was trimmed by 4 bases and the J gene end by 6 bases; junction bases not matched to a gene: 10. The CDR3 is 14 amino acids. Germline CDR1 and CDR2: SGHNT and YYREEE (reference sequence). DNA for the CDR3: TGTGCCAGCAGCCAGGGACTGCCGGGGGGCGAGCAGTACTTC. It is translated as CASSQGLPGGEQYF.

The chain has TRBV19 and TRBJ2-2; 9 bases map to TRBD1. The CDR3 is 16 residues long. Germline V lookup: CDR1 LNHDA, CDR2 SQIVND (reference sequence). The ends lost 4 bases at V and 5 bases at J; junction bases unmatched: 8. The CDR3 DNA follows: TGTGCCAGTAGTACCTGGACAGGGGCCGGAACCGGGGAGCTGTTTTTT. Its translation: CASSTWTGAGTGELFF.

This chain uses TRBV6-5 with TRBJ2-7; TRBD1 is a possible D gene (6 bases). CDR1 is MNHEY, CDR2 SVGAGI, per germline. Trimming removed 6 bases from V and 4 bases from J, with 16 bases in between. The CDR3 loop spans 14 amino acids. The CDR3 coding sequence is TGTGCCAGCAGATCCGGGACAAGAGAATACGAGCAGTACTTC. Residues: CASRSGTREYEQYF.

The rearrangement links TRBV9 to TRBJ1-1; D unresolved. The CDR3 length is 14 residues. Germline V CDR1 and CDR2: SGDLS, YYNGEE. Trimming stripped 3 bases from V and 5 bases from J, with 14 bases between. CDR3 DNA sequence: TGTGCCAGCAGCGCGCACCAAGGGAGGACTGAAGCTTTCTTT. This encodes CASSAHQGRTEAFF.